The present TCR beta chain was sequenced within a study of blood T cell repertoires in COVID-19. Study processing details: Counts of nucleated cells, estimated from reference gene primer amplification, were obtained. The protocol was immunoSEQ multiplex PCR, while the TCRdb copy is restricted to in-frame clones and leaves out a portion. V and J calls and clone size are copied from that table; D and trimming were computed from the DNA. The table has 70,000 to 95,000 clones, about 77% seen once. In its sample, this clone was seen a few times. CDR3 length: 13 amino acids. From germline, CDR1 is SEHNR and CDR2 FQNEAQ (reference sequence). J lost 7 bases, V lost 5 bases, and 7 bases had no gene match.

This clonotype was sampled from a human donor in a cohort sampled during active COVID-19. J is TRBJ2-5 and V is TRBV7-9; 7 bases are shared with TRBD2. Source material: peripheral blood. The CDR3 here is CASSPSGRGTQYF. In DNA form, the CDR3 reads TGTGCCAGCAGCCCTAGCGGACGGGGGACCCAGTACTTC.